What follows are 8 T cell receptor beta chains derived from one specimen sequenced in a study of cytomegalovirus exposure and HLA in healthy donors. In the PCR, 60 Vbeta and 13 Jbeta primers were used. The data were produced by immunoSEQ multiplex PCR, yet TCRdb's version contains in-frame clones alone and is incomplete. The repertoire holds around 110,000 clones, under 85% seen once, with 4.2% in the top ten. The sequenced material came from PBMCs. The receptor source for this set is a male donor in good health and CMV-seronegative.

In its sample, this clone was seen a few times. The rearrangement links TRBV25-1 to TRBJ2-7; D perhaps matches TRBD1 (6 bases). The V and J ends lost 10 bases and 6 bases respectively, with 13 bases between them. Germline-derived CDR1 and CDR2 are MGHDK and SYGVNS. The CDR3 extends over 11 amino acids. The CDR3 is CATEQGSEQYF. In DNA form, the CDR3 reads TGTGCCACCGAACAGGGTTCCGAGCAGTACTTC.

This chain's CDR3 is CASIFTTGGPEQYF. CDR3 bases: TGTGCCAGCATATTCACGACAGGGGGCCCCGAGCAGTACTTC. J is TRBJ2-7 and V is TRBV6-1; 10 bases match TRBD1. Germline lookup yields CDR1 MNHNS and CDR2 SASEGT. The CDR3 contains 14 residues. Germline trimming cut 7 bases from V and 6 bases from J; bases unmatched to any gene: 9.

The chain combines TRBV27 with TRBJ2-1; D is undetermined. Trimming took 5 bases from V and 9 from J, leaving 14 bases between them. This CDR3 has 13 residues. Germline CDR1 reads MNHEY; CDR2 reads SMNVEV (reference sequence). The CDR3 DNA sequence: TGTGCCAGCAGTCTCAACCTAGACTCTGAGCAGTTCTTC. Translation: CASSLNLDSEQFF.

CDR3 DNA: TGTGCCAGCAGGCAGGGGGGTTACGAAAAACTGTTTTTT. The encoded protein is CASRQGGYEKLFF. V and J are TRBV28 and TRBJ1-4; 7 bases agree with TRBD1. Trimming removed 6 bases from V and 8 bases from J; junction bases left unmatched: 6. This CDR3 has 13 residues. Germline values: CDR1 MDHEN, CDR2 SYDVKM.

The chain couples TRBV30 to TRBJ1-2; D not certain. The V end lost 4 bases, the J end lost 6 bases, and 12 bases lay between the germline ends. CDR1 and CDR2 (germline): GTSNPN, SVGIG (reference sequence). CDR3 length equals 12 residues. The CDR3 DNA sequence: TGTGCCTGGATACAAGATTACGATGGCTACACCTTC. As protein: CAWIQDYDGYTF.

V usage is TRBV27 and J usage is TRBJ2-1, with D possibly matching TRBD2 (6 bases). V was pared by 7 bases and J by 5 bases, with 15 bases between. The CDR3 consists of 14 residues. CDR1 is MNHEY, CDR2 SMNVEV, per germline (reference sequence). CDR3 sequence reads: CASTTGTGNNEQFF. Here the CDR3 DNA reads TGTGCCAGCACCACCGGGACTGGAAACAATGAGCAGTTCTTC.

The DNA for the CDR3 is TGTGCCAGCAGCTCGGACAGGGCAGGCTACGAGCAGTACTTC. It yields the protein CASSSDRAGYEQYF. The chain couples TRBV11-2 to TRBJ2-7; 8 nucleotides match TRBD1. The V gene end was trimmed by 4 bases and the J gene end by 3 bases; junction bases not matched to a gene: 5. This CDR3 has 14 amino acids. Germline CDR1 SGHAT, CDR2 FQNNGV.

This clone is a singleton in its sample. The genes are TRBV6-1 and TRBJ2-1, with 10 bases identical to TRBD1. J gave up 5 bases and V 7 bases, and 8 bases lay outside the gene matches. The CDR3 runs 15 residues. CDR1 is MNHNS and CDR2 is SASEGT in the germline V gene. CDR3 nucleotides: TGTGCCAGCAACCCGGGACAGGGGCACGACAATGAGCAGTTCTTC. It is translated as CASNPGQGHDNEQFF.